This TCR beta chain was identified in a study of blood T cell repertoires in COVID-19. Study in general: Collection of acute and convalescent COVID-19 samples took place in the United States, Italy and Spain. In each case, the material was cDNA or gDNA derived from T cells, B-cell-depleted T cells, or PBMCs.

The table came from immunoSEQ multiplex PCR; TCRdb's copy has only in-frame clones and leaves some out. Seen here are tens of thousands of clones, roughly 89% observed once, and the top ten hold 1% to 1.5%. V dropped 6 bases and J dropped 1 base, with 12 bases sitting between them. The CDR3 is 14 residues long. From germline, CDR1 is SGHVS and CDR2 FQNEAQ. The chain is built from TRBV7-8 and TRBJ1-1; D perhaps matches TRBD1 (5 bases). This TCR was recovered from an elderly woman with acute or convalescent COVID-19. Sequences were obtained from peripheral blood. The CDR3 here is CASSKGWENTEAFF. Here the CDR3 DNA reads TGTGCCAGCAGTAAGGGGTGGGAGAACACTGAAGCTTTCTTT.